Listed below are T cell receptor beta chains from one sample, sequenced in a study of early stage breast cancer tumors. Method: immunoSEQ multiplex PCR; TCRdb's copy keeps in-frame clones and lacks some. The sample contains some 70,000 clones, more than 65% of which appear only once. Sequenced input: blood. The receptor source for this set is a person in their sixties or seventies with breast cancer. Both conserved end residues are part of each CDR3. The D gene is left open where the match is weak. A clone size is listed for some rows: how often the clone was seen (once, few, many), or a class if it is expanded.

TGTGCCAGCAGCTTGAGGGTGGGGAGCAATCAGCCCCAGCATTTT,CASSLRVGSNQPQHF,.,TRBV7-2,TRBJ1-5,.
TGTGCCAGCAGCATTGACAAGAACACTGAAGCTTTCTTT,CASSIDKNTEAFF,.,TRBV5-6,TRBJ1-1,.
TGTGCCAGCAGCTCAGCCCGGGAGGGGGAGCTGTTTTTT,CASSSAREGELFF,.,TRBV11-3,TRBJ2-2,.
TGCGCCAGCAGCTTAACCGGGTTAACAGATACGCAGTATTTT,CASSLTGLTDTQYF,.,TRBV5-1,TRBJ2-3,.
TGTGCCTGGAATCCGGGTCTTACCCCTCAAGATACGCAGTATTTT,CAWNPGLTPQDTQYF,.,TRBV30,TRBJ2-3,.
TGTGCCAGCAGCGTAGCTATAGCGGGGGACGGGGAGCTGTTTTTT,CASSVAIAGDGELFF,TRBD2,TRBV9,TRBJ2-2,.
TGCGCCAGCAGCTTGGCAGGGGCGTCCAACACTGAAGCTTTCTTT,CASSLAGASNTEAFF,.,TRBV5-1,TRBJ1-1,few
TGTGCCAGCGAAACCCCATCCGAGCGGGCCCTTGAAGCTTTCTTT,CASETPSERALEAFF,.,TRBV28,TRBJ1-1,few
TGTGCCACCCAGGGATCTGGGAACACTGAAGCTTTCTTT,CATQGSGNTEAFF,.,TRBV10-3,TRBJ1-1,.
TGTGCCAGCAGCTTAACACGGGGAGGTGAGCAGTTCTTC,CASSLTRGGEQFF,.,TRBV7-3,TRBJ2-1,.
TGTGCCAGCAGCTGGGGGGCAGGGGGCTACGAGCAGTACTTC,CASSWGAGGYEQYF,.,TRBV5-6,TRBJ2-7,.
TGTGCCAGCAGCTCTACCGGGACAGGGTTTTCCTACGAGCAGTACTTC,CASSSTGTGFSYEQYF,TRBD1,TRBV9,TRBJ2-7,.
TGTGCCACGAAGCGACAGGGTCTCACCGGGGAGCTGTTTTTT,CATKRQGLTGELFF,TRBD1,TRBV6-5,TRBJ2-2,.
TGTGCCAGTAGAAAGGGGGGACAGTTCTACGAGCAGTACTTC,CASRKGGQFYEQYF,.,TRBV19,TRBJ2-7,few
TGTGCCAGCAGCTTATTGGGTGGATGGGGTGGGACTGAAGCTTTCTTT,CASSLLGGWGGTEAFF,.,TRBV7-8,TRBJ1-1,.
TGTGCCAGCTCACCCTTGCCTGGAAAGCCCCAGCATTTT,CASSPLPGKPQHF,.,TRBV18,TRBJ1-5,.
TGTGCCAGCTCCGAGGTGATAGCCAAAAACATTCAGTACTTC,CASSEVIAKNIQYF,.,TRBV7-9,TRBJ2-4,.
TGTGCCAGCAGCTCCCGGACAGGGACAGGAAACACCATATATTTT,CASSSRTGTGNTIYF,TRBD1,TRBV7-2,TRBJ1-3,few
TGTGCCAGCAGCTTGGCAGGGGCAGTCTACGAGCAGTACTTC,CASSLAGAVYEQYF,.,TRBV5-4,TRBJ2-7,.
TGCAGCGTTGACGGGGGAGGCTACACCTTC,CSVDGGGYTF,.,TRBV29-1,TRBJ1-2,.
TGCGCCAGCAAAGATAGCGGGGGGTCAGATACGCAGTATTTT,CASKDSGGSDTQYF,TRBD2,TRBV10-1,TRBJ2-3,.
TGCGCCAGCAGCTTCTTGGAGGGAACAGATACGCAGTATTTT,CASSFLEGTDTQYF,.,TRBV5-1,TRBJ2-3,.
TGTGCCAGCAGCTTATCCAGGAACACCGGGGAGCTGTTTTTT,CASSLSRNTGELFF,.,TRBV7-3,TRBJ2-2,once
TGTGCCAGCAGCTTAGTAGCGGGACGCGAGCAGTACTTC,CASSLVAGREQYF,TRBD2,TRBV7-2,TRBJ2-7,.
TGTGCCAGTAGTCCAGGGCTAGCGGCTTTCACAGATACGCAGTATTTT,CASSPGLAAFTDTQYF,TRBD2,TRBV19,TRBJ2-3,.
TGTGCCAGTAGTATCGGAAACCGACCGCTCAGCAATCAGCCCCAGCATTTT,CASSIGNRPLSNQPQHF,.,TRBV19,TRBJ1-5,.
TGTGCCAGCAGCACAGGACAGGTGCTTACCTACGAGCAGTACTTC,CASSTGQVLTYEQYF,TRBD1,TRBV28,TRBJ2-7,.
TGTGCCAGCAGTTACTCGAGGCCTAAGATAAACATTCAGTACTTC,CASSYSRPKINIQYF,.,TRBV6-6,TRBJ2-4,.
TGCGCCAGCAGCTTGGAGAGACCCTACGAGCAGTACTTC,CASSLERPYEQYF,.,TRBV5-1,TRBJ2-7,.
TGTGCCAGCGGAGGCACCTATGGCTACACCTTC,CASGGTYGYTF,.,TRBV6-5,TRBJ1-2,once
TGTGCCAGCAGCGCTAGCGGTCGGGACGGAGAGACCCAGTACTTC,CASSASGRDGETQYF,TRBD2,TRBV7-2,TRBJ2-5,few
TGTGCCAGCAGGGCAGGATTACAGCGTGAGCAGTTCTTC,CASRAGLQREQFF,.,TRBV2,TRBJ2-1,.
TGTGCCAGCAGCCGAGAGGTTGACACCATATATTTT,CASSREVDTIYF,.,TRBV11-2,TRBJ1-3,.
TGTGCCAGCAGCTCAACGGAGAACTATGGCTACACCTTC,CASSSTENYGYTF,.,TRBV5-6,TRBJ1-2,.
TGTGCCAGCAGCCACGGAGGGGGGGGCCACAATGAGCAGTTCTTC,CASSHGGGGHNEQFF,.,TRBV11-1,TRBJ2-1,.
TGTGCCAGCTCACAAAGCGGGGGAGTCTACAATGAGCAGTTCTTC,CASSQSGGVYNEQFF,TRBD2,TRBV18,TRBJ2-1,.
TGTGCCACCAGCAGAGGCGGCACGGGCGAGCAGTACTTC,CATSRGGTGEQYF,.,TRBV15,TRBJ2-7,.
TGTGCCAGCAGCTTGGCCCGGACACACGGCCCCGGGGAGCTGTTTTTT,CASSLARTHGPGELFF,.,TRBV5-6,TRBJ2-2,.
TGTGCCAGCAGACGGGACACTCGATACACTGAAGCTTTCTTT,CASRRDTRYTEAFF,.,TRBV27,TRBJ1-1,.